The T cell receptor beta chain under discussion was sequenced for a study of blood T cell repertoires in COVID-19. Repertoires were generated with immunoSEQ multiplex PCR, while TCRdb's copy carries only in-frame clones and drops some. The table lists about 40,000 clones, 75% to 90% of them singletons. A single count supports this clone. Sequencing was done on a sample of peripheral blood. The receptor was isolated from a woman between 65 and 79 years old with acute or convalescent COVID-19.

The CDR3 DNA reads as TGCGCCAGCAGCCGACAGGGAGAGGGGGTCCAAGAGACCCAGTACTTC. This gives the protein CASSRQGEGVQETQYF. The genes are TRBV5-1 and TRBJ2-5; TRBD1 matches 7 bases. V lost 4 bases and J lost 1; bases outside the gene matches: 10. This CDR3 has 16 residues. The germline CDR1 and CDR2 sequences are SGHRS and YFSETQ.